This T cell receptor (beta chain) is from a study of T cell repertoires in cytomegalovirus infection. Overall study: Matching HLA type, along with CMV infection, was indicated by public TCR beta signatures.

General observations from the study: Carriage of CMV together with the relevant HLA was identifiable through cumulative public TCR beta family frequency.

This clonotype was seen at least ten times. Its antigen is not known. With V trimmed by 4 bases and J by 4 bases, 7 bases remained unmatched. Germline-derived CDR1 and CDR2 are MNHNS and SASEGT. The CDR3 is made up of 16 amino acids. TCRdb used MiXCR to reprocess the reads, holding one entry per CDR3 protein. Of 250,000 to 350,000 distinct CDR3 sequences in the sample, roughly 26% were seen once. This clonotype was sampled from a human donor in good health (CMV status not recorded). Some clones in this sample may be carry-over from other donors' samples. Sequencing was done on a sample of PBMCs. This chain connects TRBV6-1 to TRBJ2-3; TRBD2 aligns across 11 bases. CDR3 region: CASSALAGGRADTQYF. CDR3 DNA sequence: TGTGCCAGCAGTGCTCTAGCGGGGGGTAGGGCAGATACGCAGTATTTT.